This T cell receptor beta chain was found in a study of blood T cell repertoires in COVID-19. Across the study: COVID-19 samples, acute and convalescent, were from the United States, Italy and Spain. T cells, B-cell-depleted T cells, or PBMCs provided the cDNA or gDNA that served as material.

This CDR3 spans 13 amino acids. Germline V CDR1 and CDR2: SGDLS, YYNGEE. Trimming pared 2 bases from V and 3 bases from J, leaving 6 bases between. As handled by the study authors: Estimation of nucleated cell counts was performed using reference gene primer amplification. Data came from immunoSEQ multiplex PCR; TCRdb stores just in-frame clones and leaves some out. D and trimming were read from the DNA, whereas the V and J calls and clone size are those reported in that table. The sample yields 150,000 to 200,000 clones, around 85% seen once. The specimen was peripheral blood. This clonotype was sampled from a man aged 45 to 65 with active or convalescent COVID-19. The chain uses TRBV9 and TRBJ1-3; D remains ambiguous. The CDR3 DNA reads TGTGCCAGCAGCGTCGAGCTTGGAAACACCATATATTTT. Its translation: CASSVELGNTIYF.